The TCR beta chain described here comes from a study of blood T cell repertoires in COVID-19. About the study: From the United States, Italy and Spain came samples of acute and convalescent COVID-19. In each case, the material was cDNA or gDNA derived from T cells, B-cell-depleted T cells, or PBMCs.

As handled by the study authors: Nucleated cell number was recorded as an estimate derived from reference gene primer amplification. The data were produced by immunoSEQ multiplex PCR, yet TCRdb's version contains in-frame clones alone and is incomplete. Clone size and V and J calls were adopted from that table, with D and trimming inferred from the DNA. The table records 450,000 to 500,000 clones, 75% to 90% of them present only once. The CDR3 spans 16 residues. The V gene's germline CDR1 is LNHDA and CDR2 SQIVND (reference sequence). Germline trimming cut 5 bases from V and 3 bases from J; bases unmatched to any gene: 4.

The clonotype originates from a human donor in a cohort sampled during active COVID-19. The sequencing sample was made of peripheral blood. V gene TRBV19 combines with J gene TRBJ1-6, with 10 bases that match TRBD1. CDR3 residues: CASSPWTGGYNSPLHF. The CDR3, as DNA: TGTGCCAGTAGTCCTTGGACAGGGGGCTATAATTCACCCCTCCACTTT.